Ten or more counts support the clone carrying this T cell receptor (beta chain). Its antigen is undetermined. The data were taken from a study of metastatic and nonmetastatic thyroid tumors. Study details: Repertoires from malignant and benign thyroid patients were compared across blood and tumor or nodule tissue.

The V gene's germline CDR1 is DFQATT and CDR2 SNEGSKA (reference sequence). V lost 6 bases to trimming and J lost 3 bases, with 15 bases between them. CDR3 length: 13 amino acids. With MiXCR, TCRdb called clones anew from the PCR reads. The sample lists some 15,000 clones; 9.5% to 15% were seen once. Study conclusions and caveats: As reported, TCR beta diversity in blood and tumor was significantly higher in malignant thyroid tumors than in benign nodules.

Until they underwent thyroid surgery, no patient had received any treatment. The V call is TRBV20-1, the J call TRBJ2-7; tentative D call: TRBD2 (6 bases). This receptor was identified in a female donor with papillary thyroid cancer or a benign thyroid nodule (not recorded which). Some clones in this sample may be carry-over from other donors' samples. Sequencing input: blood. CDR3 sequence (DNA): TGCAGTGCGGAGGGGAATGGGGTCTACGAGCAGTACTTC. The encoded protein is CSAEGNGVYEQYF.